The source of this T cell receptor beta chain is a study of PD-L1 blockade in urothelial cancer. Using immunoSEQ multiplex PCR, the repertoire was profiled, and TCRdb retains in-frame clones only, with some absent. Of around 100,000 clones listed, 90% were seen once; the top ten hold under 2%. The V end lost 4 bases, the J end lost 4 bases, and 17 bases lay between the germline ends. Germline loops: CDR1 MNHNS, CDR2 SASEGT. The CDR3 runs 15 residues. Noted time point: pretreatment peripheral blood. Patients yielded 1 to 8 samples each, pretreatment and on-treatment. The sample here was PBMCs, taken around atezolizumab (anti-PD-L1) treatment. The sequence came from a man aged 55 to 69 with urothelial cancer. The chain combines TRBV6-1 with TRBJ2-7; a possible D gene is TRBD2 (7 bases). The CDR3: CASSANREGDYEQYF. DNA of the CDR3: TGTGCCAGCAGTGCCAACAGGGAGGGTGATTACGAGCAGTACTTC.